The rows below give T cell receptor beta chains drawn from one sample of a study of metastatic and nonmetastatic thyroid tumors. TCRdb redid the clone calls on the PCR reads using MiXCR. Seen here are 30,000 to 35,000 clones, 20% to 25% observed once, and the top ten hold over 2.5%. Sequencing was carried out using tumor tissue. Receptors originate from a male donor with papillary thyroid cancer or a benign thyroid nodule (not recorded which). Some clones in this sample may be carry-over from other donors' samples. The CDR3 runs from the conserved cysteine through the conserved F or W. Fields, in order: V gene, D gene, clone size, J gene, CDR3 protein, CDR3 DNA. The D gene is left open where the match is weak. Size is omitted from some rows. Given values are once, few, many or a class for expanded clones.

V gene: TRBV19; D gene: NA; clone size: many; J gene: TRBJ2-1; CDR3 protein: CASVPRGAGSYNEQFF; CDR3 DNA: TGTGCCAGTGTTCCCAGGGGGGCTGGATCCTACAATGAGCAGTTCTTC
V gene: TRBV2; D gene: TRBD2; clone size: NA; J gene: TRBJ2-3; CDR3 protein: CASGGLVCGTDTQYF; CDR3 DNA: TGTGCCAGCGGGGGACTAGTTTGCGGAACAGATACGCAGTATTTT
V gene: TRBV28; D gene: NA; clone size: many; J gene: TRBJ1-5; CDR3 protein: CASSLFEGSQPQHF; CDR3 DNA: TGTGCCAGCAGTTTATTTGAGGGATCCCAGCCCCAGCATTTT
V gene: TRBV6-5; D gene: TRBD1; clone size: few; J gene: TRBJ1-5; CDR3 protein: CASSYPGQGRQPQHF; CDR3 DNA: TGTGCCAGCAGTTACCCCGGACAGGGACGACAGCCCCAGCATTTT
V gene: TRBV20-1; D gene: NA; clone size: many; J gene: TRBJ2-7; CDR3 protein: CSANGGLSEQYF; CDR3 DNA: TGCAGTGCTAATGGGGGCCTCAGCGAGCAGTACTTC
V gene: TRBV30; D gene: NA; clone size: many; J gene: TRBJ1-5; CDR3 protein: CALGDGQPQHF; CDR3 DNA: TGTGCCTTGGGAGACGGGCAGCCCCAGCATTTT
V gene: TRBV20-1; D gene: NA; clone size: NA; J gene: TRBJ2-1; CDR3 protein: CSARDTLAVNEQFF; CDR3 DNA: TGCAGTGCTAGAGACACCCTAGCAGTCAATGAGCAGTTCTTC
V gene: TRBV2; D gene: TRBD2; clone size: many; J gene: TRBJ2-3; CDR3 protein: CASGLAGVDTQYF; CDR3 DNA: TGTGCCAGCGGGCTAGCGGGAGTTGATACGCAGTATTTT
V gene: TRBV7-3; D gene: NA; clone size: NA; J gene: TRBJ1-1; CDR3 protein: CASSSDGNTEAFF; CDR3 DNA: TGTGCCAGCAGCTCCGACGGGAACACTGAAGCTTTCTTT
V gene: TRBV7-2; D gene: NA; clone size: medium-sized; J gene: TRBJ2-1; CDR3 protein: CASSRKGYNEQFF; CDR3 DNA: TGTGCCAGCAGCCGTAAAGGGTACAATGAGCAGTTCTTC
V gene: TRBV7-3; D gene: NA; clone size: many; J gene: TRBJ2-2; CDR3 protein: CASSLVPNTGELFF; CDR3 DNA: TGTGCCAGCAGCTTAGTCCCGAACACCGGGGAGCTGTTTTTT
V gene: TRBV20-1; D gene: NA; clone size: few; J gene: TRBJ2-7; CDR3 protein: CSAPDTNYEQYF; CDR3 DNA: TGCAGTGCTCCGGACACCAACTACGAGCAGTACTTC
V gene: TRBV27; D gene: NA; clone size: NA; J gene: TRBJ1-6; CDR3 protein: CASRIGWDNNSPLHF; CDR3 DNA: TGTGCCAGCAGGATCGGTTGGGACAATAATTCACCCCTCCACTTT
V gene: TRBV27; D gene: NA; clone size: NA; J gene: TRBJ2-2; CDR3 protein: CASGTRQGVTGTGGLFF; CDR3 DNA: TGTGCCAGCGGGACTAGACAGGGGGTGACCGGCACCGGGGGGCTGTTTTTT
V gene: TRBV6-2/TRBV6-3; D gene: TRBD2; clone size: medium-sized; J gene: TRBJ2-7; CDR3 protein: CASSLRGSIPYEQYF; CDR3 DNA: TGTGCCAGCAGTTTACGCGGGAGTATCCCCTACGAGCAGTACTTC
V gene: TRBV19; D gene: NA; clone size: medium-sized; J gene: TRBJ2-7; CDR3 protein: CASSISGIGSYEQYF; CDR3 DNA: TGTGCCAGTAGTATCTCCGGGATAGGGTCTTACGAGCAGTACTTC
V gene: TRBV19; D gene: NA; clone size: many; J gene: TRBJ1-1; CDR3 protein: CASSSGPQGTEAFF; CDR3 DNA: TGTGCCAGTAGTTCAGGCCCGCAGGGCACTGAAGCTTTCTTT
V gene: TRBV7-2; D gene: NA; clone size: few; J gene: TRBJ2-7; CDR3 protein: CASSLGGGAYEQYF; CDR3 DNA: TGTGCCAGCAGCTTGGGAGGCGGCGCCTACGAGCAGTACTTC
V gene: TRBV4-2; D gene: TRBD2; clone size: many; J gene: TRBJ2-3; CDR3 protein: CASSHASAGGTTDTQYF; CDR3 DNA: TGTGCCAGCAGCCATGCTTCGGCGGGAGGAACCACAGATACGCAGTATTTT
V gene: TRBV6-1; D gene: NA; clone size: few; J gene: TRBJ2-7; CDR3 protein: CASSWKGGSYEQYF; CDR3 DNA: TGTGCCAGCAGTTGGAAAGGGGGATCCTACGAGCAGTACTTC
V gene: TRBV6-4; D gene: TRBD2; clone size: NA; J gene: TRBJ2-3; CDR3 protein: CASSTSSSGGGADTQYF; CDR3 DNA: TGTGCCAGCAGTACCTCATCTAGCGGGGGGGGCGCAGATACGCAGTATTTT
V gene: TRBV18; D gene: NA; clone size: NA; J gene: TRBJ2-2; CDR3 protein: CASSPSSTGELFF; CDR3 DNA: TGTGCCAGCTCACCCAGTAGCACCGGGGAGCTGTTTTTT
V gene: TRBV12-3/TRBV12-4; D gene: NA; clone size: many; J gene: TRBJ2-3; CDR3 protein: CASSLAIEWRYF; CDR3 DNA: TGTGCCAGCAGTTTAGCGATAGAGTGGCGGTATTTT
V gene: TRBV5-1; D gene: TRBD1; clone size: many; J gene: TRBJ1-1; CDR3 protein: CASSRQGMNTEAFF; CDR3 DNA: TGCGCCAGCAGCAGACAGGGCATGAACACTGAAGCTTTCTTT
V gene: TRBV28; D gene: TRBD2; clone size: many; J gene: TRBJ2-3; CDR3 protein: CASSSQGLAGGLDTQYF; CDR3 DNA: TGTGCCAGCAGTTCCCAGGGGCTAGCGGGAGGTTTAGATACGCAGTATTTT
V gene: TRBV18; D gene: NA; clone size: many; J gene: TRBJ1-5; CDR3 protein: CASSKGGVQPQHF; CDR3 DNA: TGTGCCAGCTCAAAAGGGGGTGTACAGCCCCAGCATTTT
V gene: TRBV10-3; D gene: NA; clone size: NA; J gene: TRBJ2-7; CDR3 protein: CAIRSGTSYQQYF; CDR3 DNA: TGCGCCATCAGGTCAGGTACCTCCTACCAGCAGTACTTC
V gene: TRBV12-3/TRBV12-4; D gene: NA; clone size: NA; J gene: TRBJ1-2; CDR3 protein: CASSFGGDGYTF; CDR3 DNA: TGTGCCAGCAGTTTCGGGGGTGATGGCTACACCTTC
V gene: TRBV7-9; D gene: NA; clone size: many; J gene: TRBJ1-4; CDR3 protein: CASSTIQGRNEKLFF; CDR3 DNA: TGTGCCAGCAGTACGATTCAGGGGCGCAATGAAAAACTGTTTTTT
V gene: TRBV6-1; D gene: NA; clone size: few; J gene: TRBJ1-6; CDR3 protein: CASSEAPGEVSPLHF; CDR3 DNA: TGTGCCAGCAGTGAGGCACCAGGGGAAGTTTCACCCCTCCACTTT
V gene: TRBV30; D gene: NA; clone size: NA; J gene: TRBJ1-5; CDR3 protein: CAWSAFPDQPQHF; CDR3 DNA: TGTGCCTGGAGCGCTTTCCCTGATCAGCCCCAGCATTTT
V gene: TRBV20-1; D gene: TRBD1; clone size: NA; J gene: TRBJ1-2; CDR3 protein: CSARYPTGGHGYTF; CDR3 DNA: TGCAGTGCTAGATATCCCACAGGGGGCCATGGCTACACCTTC
V gene: TRBV11-2; D gene: NA; clone size: NA; J gene: TRBJ2-5; CDR3 protein: CAISLDRGTWDTQYF; CDR3 DNA: TGTGCCATCAGCTTAGATCGGGGGACGTGGGATACCCAGTACTTC
V gene: TRBV4-2; D gene: TRBD2; clone size: many; J gene: TRBJ2-3; CDR3 protein: CASSQDAVASGNTDTQYF; CDR3 DNA: TGTGCCAGCAGCCAGGACGCTGTCGCTAGCGGGAATACAGATACGCAGTATTTT
V gene: TRBV20-1; D gene: NA; clone size: many; J gene: TRBJ1-6; CDR3 protein: CSARADGGYNSPLHF; CDR3 DNA: TGCAGTGCTAGAGCGGACGGGGGGTATAATTCACCCCTCCACTTT
V gene: TRBV11-3; D gene: NA; clone size: NA; J gene: TRBJ1-1; CDR3 protein: CASSLDQDRRDTEAFF; CDR3 DNA: TGTGCCAGCAGCTTAGATCAGGACCGCCGAGACACTGAAGCTTTCTTT
V gene: TRBV11-2; D gene: TRBD1; clone size: many; J gene: TRBJ1-1; CDR3 protein: CASSIQRQGMGTEAFF; CDR3 DNA: TGTGCCAGCAGCATACAGAGACAGGGGATGGGCACTGAAGCTTTCTTT
V gene: TRBV19; D gene: NA; clone size: NA; J gene: TRBJ2-2; CDR3 protein: CASTPPWDTGELFF; CDR3 DNA: TGTGCCAGTACCCCCCCGTGGGACACCGGGGAGCTGTTTTTT
V gene: TRBV6-1; D gene: NA; clone size: NA; J gene: TRBJ2-7; CDR3 protein: CASSPAGCYEQYF; CDR3 DNA: TGTGCCAGCAGTCCAGCCGGGTGCTACGAGCAGTACTTC
V gene: TRBV19; D gene: NA; clone size: few; J gene: TRBJ2-2; CDR3 protein: CASSPGAGELFF; CDR3 DNA: TGTGCCAGTAGTCCAGGGGCCGGAGAGCTGTTTTTT